Presented here are 13 T cell receptor beta chains from one specimen sequenced in a study of blood T cell repertoires in COVID-19. The method was immunoSEQ multiplex PCR; TCRdb's version includes in-frame clones alone and lacks a portion of them. Among about 380,000 clones listed, more than 75% were seen once. Sequenced: PBMCs or T cells enriched from blood (not recorded which). The source is a man in his thirties or forties who had recovered from COVID-19.

This clone was seen once. V is TRBV2 and J is TRBJ1-5; maybe TRBD1 (5 bases). This CDR3 comprises 13 residues. V was trimmed by 6 bases and J by 4 bases, leaving 10 bases between them. From germline, CDR1 is SNHLY and CDR2 FYNNEI. CDR3 nucleotide sequence: TGTGCCAGCAGAGTACGACAGAATCAGCCCCAGCATTTT. Encoded protein: CASRVRQNQPQHF.

This sequence joins TRBV7-9 and TRBJ2-1; D possibly corresponds to TRBD2 (6 bases). This CDR3 is 13 amino acids long. V gave up 5 bases and J gave up 6 bases, with 11 bases separating them. The germline V gene has CDR1 SEHNR and CDR2 FQNEAQ (reference sequence). DNA of the CDR3: TGTGCCAGCAGCCCACCCGGGGGCAATGAGCAGTTCTTC. It encodes CASSPPGGNEQFF.

The gene calls are TRBV3-1 (or the pseudogene TRBV3-2) and TRBJ2-1; 8 bases align to TRBD2. The CDR3 is 13 residues long. V shed 1 base and J 12 bases; nucleotides not matched to a gene: 5. Germline CDR1 reads LGHDT; CDR2 reads YNNKEL (reference sequence). CDR3 bases: TGTGCCAGCAGCCAAGGGACTAGCTGGTCGCAGTTCTTC. This gives the protein CASSQGTSWSQFF.

The chain links TRBV2 to TRBJ2-5; 8 bases are shared with TRBD2. The V segment lost 4 bases and the J segment 1 base; nucleotides outside the gene matches: 5. The CDR3 has 15 residues. Germline lookup yields CDR1 SNHLY and CDR2 FYNNEI. CDR3 residues: CASSGVAGRQETQYF. The CDR3 DNA sequence: TGTGCCAGCAGTGGAGTAGCGGGGCGCCAAGAGACCCAGTACTTC.

The chain carries TRBV6-4 and TRBJ1-2, with TRBD1 matching 8 bases. Looked up from germline, CDR1 is MRHNA and CDR2 is SNTAGT. CDR3 length: 12 residues. After removal of 7 bases from V and 7 bases from J, the junction contained 5 bases not matched to a gene. The CDR3 sequence is CASKGQGSGYTF. The DNA of the CDR3 is TGTGCCAGCAAAGGACAGGGCAGTGGCTACACCTTC.

This rearrangement joins TRBV9 to TRBJ1-2; TRBD1 agrees at 7 bases. The V segment lost 3 bases and the J segment 4 bases; nucleotides outside the gene matches: 3. In germline, CDR1 is SGDLS, CDR2 YYNGEE. CDR3 length: 13 amino acids. For the CDR3, the DNA is TGTGCCAGCAGCGGCGGGACAGTCTATGGCTACACCTTC. Encoded protein: CASSGGTVYGYTF. The full variable domain, rest sourced from reference TRBV9 and TRBJ1-2, is DSGVTQTPKHLITATGQRVTLRCSPRSGDLSVYWYQQSLDQGLQFLIQYYNGEERAKGNILERFSAQQFPDLHSELNLSSLELGDSALYFCASSGGTVYGYTFGSGTRLTVV.

The V and J genes are TRBV6-5 and TRBJ2-1, with TRBD1 identical over 8 bases. After removal of 6 bases from V and 2 bases from J, the junction contained 6 bases not matched to a gene. CDR1 is MNHEY and CDR2 is SVGAGI in the germline V gene. This CDR3 comprises 15 residues. The CDR3 spells CASSKQGGAYNEQFF. The CDR3 region has the DNA TGTGCCAGCAGCAAACAGGGGGGCGCCTACAATGAGCAGTTCTTC.

This rearrangement joins TRBV12-5 to TRBJ2-2; unclear D gene. Germline V gene lookup returns CDR1 LGHNT and CDR2 FRNRAP. CDR3 length equals 11 residues. V lost 3 bases, J lost 7 bases, and 3 bases lay in between. CDR3 in amino acids: CASGLLGELFF. In DNA form, the CDR3 reads TGTGCTAGTGGTTTACTCGGGGAGCTGTTTTTT.

This chain links TRBV11-2 with TRBJ2-1; 7 bases are shared with TRBD1. The CDR3 totals 16 residues. With 2 bases clipped from V and 2 bases from J, the junction kept 6 bases outside the gene matches. Germline V gives CDR1 SGHAT, CDR2 FQNNGV. In nucleotides, the CDR3 is TGTGCCAGCAGCTTACCACAGGGGCCGACCTACAATGAGCAGTTCTTC. Its translation is CASSLPQGPTYNEQFF.

The rearrangement links TRBV5-4 to TRBJ2-7, with D possibly being TRBD1 (5 bases). The CDR3 has 15 amino acids. Germline V gene lookup returns CDR1 SGHNT and CDR2 YYREEE (reference sequence). The ends were cut back, 3 bases at V and 3 bases at J, with 16 bases in the middle. In DNA form, the CDR3 reads TGTGCCAGCAGCTCGATTGGGGCGATATTCTACGAGCAGTACTTC. It translates to CASSSIGAIFYEQYF.

The chain couples TRBV5-1 to TRBJ2-3, with D perhaps matching TRBD2 (5 bases). This CDR3 comprises 15 residues. The germline V gene encodes CDR1 SGHRS and CDR2 YFSETQ. V lost 2 bases to trimming and J lost 3 bases, with 13 bases between them. CDR3 amino acids: CASSLRGMSTDTQYF. The CDR3 DNA follows: TGCGCCAGCAGCTTAAGAGGGATGAGTACAGATACGCAGTATTTT.

This chain links TRBV6-5 with TRBJ1-4; 9 bases are a match to TRBD1. CDR3 length equals 15 residues. V gave up 4 bases and J gave up 10 bases; unmatched junction bases: 10. Germline lookup yields CDR1 MNHEY and CDR2 SVGAGI. CDR3: CASSLSGQGSGKLFF. CDR3 DNA: TGTGCCAGCAGTTTATCGGGACAGGGTTCGGGAAAACTGTTTTTT.

This rearrangement joins TRBV9 to TRBJ1-1; tentatively, D is TRBD1 (6 bases). Germline CDR1 reads SGDLS; CDR2 reads YYNGEE. Trimming pared 0 bases from V and 1 base from J, leaving 10 bases between. CDR3 length equals 15 residues. The CDR3 nucleotides read TGTGCCAGCAGCGTAGTACCCAGGGGGAACACTGAAGCTTTCTTT. Its translation: CASSVVPRGNTEAFF.